This T cell receptor (beta chain) was sequenced during a study of cytomegalovirus exposure and HLA in healthy donors. Study-wide context: Approximately 180 million T cells yielded roughly 100 million unique TCR beta sequences, as an earlier analysis found. Inside one of the first data releases sat around 80 million unique TCRs taken from HLA-typed donors.

Trimming shortened V by 5 bases and J by 2 bases, and 16 bases separated the two germline ends. Germline V gives CDR1 SEHNR, CDR2 FQNEAQ (reference sequence). The CDR3 has 16 residues. Remarks on this clone: No antigen is known for it.

Study findings and constraints: Common viral pathogens seemed, in a later analysis, to connect with several of the most significant clusters. A few V segments could not be told apart, such as TRBV6-2 and TRBV6-3, and were left out.

The PCR employed 60 Vbeta primers together with 13 Jbeta primers. The data were produced by immunoSEQ multiplex PCR, yet TCRdb's version contains in-frame clones alone and is incomplete. The sample holds some 130,000 clones; roughly 77% are singletons and the top ten take around 3%. The receptor was isolated from a female donor in good health and CMV-seronegative. The sequenced sample was PBMCs. The rearrangement joins TRBV7-9 to TRBJ2-1; weak D call: TRBD1 (6 bases). The CDR3 DNA reads TGTGCCAGCAGCCCTAGACAGGCGTCGGCCTACAATGAGCAGTTCTTC. Its protein is CASSPRQASAYNEQFF.